These 15 T cell receptor beta chains originate from one sample sequenced in a study of blood T cell repertoires in COVID-19. The table came from immunoSEQ multiplex PCR; TCRdb's copy has only in-frame clones and leaves some out. The table has some 110,000 clones, more than 75% seen once. Material for sequencing was peripheral blood. These receptors came from a man aged 55 to 69 with acute or convalescent COVID-19.

The genes are TRBV11-2 and TRBJ2-5; tentative D call: TRBD2 (6 bases). Trimming left V 0 bases short and J 2 bases short, with 10 bases between. The CDR3 sequence is 15 residues long. Germline V gives CDR1 SGHAT, CDR2 FQNNGV. DNA for the CDR3: TGTGCCAGCAGCTTAGAACTAGCAGATCAAGAGACCCAGTACTTC. This gives the protein CASSLELADQETQYF.

The V gene is TRBV5-1, the J gene TRBJ1-5; a weak D match, TRBD1 (5 bases). V lost 7 bases and J 4 bases, leaving 12 bases between the germline ends. The CDR3 contains 13 residues. In germline, CDR1 is SGHRS, CDR2 YFSETQ. The CDR3 nucleotides read TGCGCCAGCTCCCGTGGGGGGAATCAGCCCCAGCATTTT. It codes for CASSRGGNQPQHF.

The chain couples TRBV19 to TRBJ2-3, with D perhaps TRBD1 (5 bases). V was shortened by 3 bases and J by 7 bases, with 14 bases between the two germline ends. From germline, CDR1 is LNHDA and CDR2 SQIVND (reference sequence). CDR3 length: 14 amino acids. CDR3 DNA: TGTGCCAGTAGTATCCCAGGGATAAAAAATACGCAGTATTTT. This gives the protein CASSIPGIKNTQYF.

The count of this clone is one. The CDR3 sequence is CAWTPDRINYGYTF. CDR3 sequence (DNA): TGTGCCTGGACCCCTGACAGGATAAACTATGGCTACACCTTC. The chain has TRBV30 and TRBJ1-2; weak D call: TRBD1 (6 bases). Germline V gene data show CDR1 as GTSNPN and CDR2 as SVGIG (reference sequence). This CDR3 is 14 amino acids long. Trimming shortened V by 4 bases and J by 2 bases, and 14 bases separated the two germline ends.

The V call is TRBV5-5, the J call TRBJ2-3, with TRBD1 matching over 8 bases. This CDR3 has 15 amino acids. CDR1 and CDR2 (germline): SGHKS, YYEKEE (reference sequence). The ends lost 3 bases at V and 3 bases at J; junction bases unmatched: 6. The CDR3: CASSSTGVATDTQYF. CDR3 nucleotides: TGTGCCAGCAGCTCGACAGGGGTAGCAACAGATACGCAGTATTTT.

This sequence joins TRBV19 and TRBJ1-5; the D is unclear. The CDR3 loop spans 14 amino acids. Trimming took 6 bases from V and 3 from J, leaving 12 bases between them. Germline assignment: CDR1 LNHDA and CDR2 SQIVND (reference sequence). For the CDR3, the DNA is TGTGCCAGTAGGGTAATACATGTCAATCAGCCCCAGCATTTT. Translation: CASRVIHVNQPQHF.

The chain carries TRBV6-5 and TRBJ2-7; TRBD1 matches 7 bases. Looked up from germline, CDR1 is MNHEY and CDR2 is SVGAGI. V shed 7 bases and J 0 bases; nucleotides not matched to a gene: 9. CDR3 length: 15 amino acids. The CDR3 loop reads CASTDRQGGSYEQYV. The CDR3 coding sequence is TGTGCCAGCACCGACAGACAGGGCGGCTCCTACGAGCAGTACGTC.

This chain uses TRBV27 with TRBJ2-1; the D is unclear. Trimming cost V 3 bases and J 4 bases, with 7 bases left between them. This CDR3 contains 13 residues. Germline V CDR1 and CDR2: MNHEY, SMNVEV (reference sequence). The CDR3 bases are TGTGCCAGCAGTTTGGAACAGTACAATGAGCAGTTCTTC. It codes for CASSLEQYNEQFF.

This clone was observed a handful of times. J is TRBJ1-2 and V is TRBV15, with D possibly being TRBD1 (6 bases). This CDR3 comprises 13 residues. Per germline, CDR1 LNHNV and CDR2 YYDKDF (reference sequence). V gave up 5 bases and J gave up 6 bases, with 13 bases separating them. DNA of the CDR3: TGTGCCACCAGCTTTTATAACAGGGATGGCTACACCTTC. It encodes CATSFYNRDGYTF.

The rearrangement joins TRBV11-2 to TRBJ2-6; D uncertain. The CDR3 is made up of 19 amino acids. Between the trimmed V and J ends, which lost 1 base and 0 bases, there was a span of 16 bases. Per the germline V gene, CDR1 is SGHAT and CDR2 is FQNNGV. For the CDR3, the DNA is TGTGCCAGCAGCTTAGTATCGTTTGGTCCCAGCTCTGGGGCCAACGTCCTGACTTTC. This codes for CASSLVSFGPSSGANVLTF.

In this sample, this clone turned up once. The chain recombines TRBV6-1 with TRBJ2-2; D is perhaps TRBD2 (6 bases). The CDR3 totals 20 residues. Looked up from germline, CDR1 is MNHNS and CDR2 is SASEGT. V was trimmed by 3 bases and J by 6 bases, leaving 29 bases between them. The chain's CDR3 is CASSDFPPGTLLGDAGELFF. The CDR3 DNA follows: TGTGCCAGCAGTGATTTCCCCCCCGGGACTTTGCTAGGGGACGCCGGGGAGCTGTTTTTT.

The V and J genes are TRBV7-9 and TRBJ1-2, with D unclear. V lost 4 bases and J 4 bases, leaving 4 bases between the germline ends. CDR3 size: 11 residues. Per germline, CDR1 SEHNR and CDR2 FQNEAQ (reference sequence). The CDR3 reads CASSSIYGYTF. The CDR3 coding sequence is TGTGCCAGCAGCTCTATCTATGGCTACACCTTC.

The chain joins TRBV28 to TRBJ2-7; 9 bases align to TRBD2. The V segment lost 2 bases and the J segment 6 bases; nucleotides outside the gene matches: 14. CDR3 length: 17 residues. Germline V lookup: CDR1 MDHEN, CDR2 SYDVKM. In DNA, the CDR3 is TGTGCCAGCAGTTTAACTTTGGGGGCGGGAGGGCAAGGCGAGCAGTACGTC. Amino acid sequence: CASSLTLGAGGQGEQYV.

The rearrangement links TRBV10-3 to TRBJ1-1; D uncertain. There are 15 residues in the CDR3. V was shortened by 10 bases and J by 0 bases, with 18 bases between the two germline ends. CDR1 ENHRY and CDR2 SYGVKD come from the germline V gene. The CDR3 loop reads CATSMKADMNTEAFF. The CDR3 DNA reads TGTGCCACCAGCATGAAAGCAGACATGAACACTGAAGCTTTCTTT.

CDR3 sequence reads: CASSQDPPGLTDTQYF. The CDR3 DNA reads TGCGCCAGCAGCCAAGATCCCCCCGGTCTAACTGATACGCAGTATTTT. J is TRBJ2-3 and V is TRBV4-1; D is undetermined. CDR1 is MGHRA and CDR2 is YSYEKL in the germline V gene. V was pared by 0 bases and J by 6 bases, with 16 bases between. The CDR3 extends over 16 amino acids.